Listed here are 7 T cell receptor beta chains from one sample, sequenced in a study of OX40 agonist ivuxolimab in advanced cancers. The method was immunoSEQ multiplex PCR; TCRdb's version includes in-frame clones alone and lacks a portion of them. The sample shows about 55,000 clones, 70% to 90% of them seen only once. Sequencing used CD4+ or CD8+ T cells sorted from blood, obtained in a trial of the OX40 agonist ivuxolimab. The receptors stem from an adult with an advanced solid tumor such as melanoma, head and neck, liver or kidney cancer.

This clone showed up just a few times. V is TRBV10-3 and J is TRBJ2-1; 8 bases are shared with TRBD2. Germline CDR1 is ENHRY and CDR2 is SYGVKD. With V trimmed by 2 bases and J by 7 bases, 7 bases remained unmatched. There are 15 residues in the CDR3. The CDR3 DNA follows: TGTGCCATCAGTGAGCCCCGGACTAGCTGGAATGAGCAGTTCTTC. Its protein product is CAISEPRTSWNEQFF.

In its sample, this clone was seen a few times. The chain recombines TRBV7-3 with TRBJ2-7; possible D gene TRBD1, 5 bases. Germline assignment: CDR1 SGHTA and CDR2 FQGTGA. V dropped 3 bases and J dropped 1 base, with 7 bases sitting between them. The CDR3 runs to 13 residues. The CDR3 DNA sequence: TGTGCCAGCAGCTTGGGGCCTTCCTACGAGCAGTACTTC. This sequence encodes CASSLGPSYEQYF.

The chain combines TRBV27 with TRBJ1-5; D remains ambiguous. Trimming removed 6 bases from V and 0 bases from J, with 9 bases in between. The V gene's germline CDR1 is MNHEY and CDR2 SMNVEV (reference sequence). The CDR3 extends over 14 amino acids. CDR3 sequence: CASSRLFSNQPQHF. Written as DNA, the CDR3 is TGTGCCAGCAGCCGGCTTTTTAGCAATCAGCCCCAGCATTTT.

The rearrangement uses TRBV4-2 and TRBJ1-1; D remains unclear. The CDR3 length is 15 residues. Trimming removed 4 bases at V and 0 bases at J, with 12 bases between. Germline V CDR1 and CDR2: LGHNA, YNFKEQ. This CDR3 reads CASSPRQSMNTEAFF. The CDR3, as DNA: TGTGCCAGCAGCCCACGTCAGAGCATGAACACTGAAGCTTTCTTT.

This rearrangement joins TRBV28 to TRBJ1-1, with 7 bases that match TRBD1. This CDR3 is built from 14 residues. The germline gives CDR1 MDHEN, CDR2 SYDVKM. V was clipped by 2 bases and J by 6 bases; unmatched bases: 6. The CDR3 DNA is TGTGCCAGCAGTTTAAACAGGGGCCGCGCTGAAGCTTTCTTT. Its protein product is CASSLNRGRAEAFF.

The rearrangement links TRBV30 to TRBJ2-1; a possible D gene is TRBD2 (5 bases). With 0 bases removed from V and 4 bases from J, the gap between germline ends came to 16 bases. From germline, CDR1 is GTSNPN and CDR2 SVGIG (reference sequence). CDR3 length equals 16 residues. The CDR3 nucleotides read TGTGCCTGGAGTGTAAGGGTAGCGACTCGGTACAATGAGCAGTTCTTC. Protein product: CAWSVRVATRYNEQFF.

Here the CDR3 DNA reads TGCGCCAGCAGCTCGCTAGCGGGAGGGCCTTTGGAGACCCAGTACTTC. It is translated as CASSSLAGGPLETQYF. The V gene is TRBV5-1, the J gene TRBJ2-5, with 12 nucleotides matching TRBD2. The V segment lost 3 bases and the J segment 5 bases; nucleotides outside the gene matches: 8. CDR1 SGHRS and CDR2 YFSETQ come from the germline V gene. The CDR3 is 16 amino acids.